The source of this TCR beta chain is a study of blood T cell repertoires in COVID-19. Study information: Samples of COVID-19 (acute and convalescent) were obtained from the United States, Italy and Spain. In each case, the material was cDNA or gDNA derived from T cells, B-cell-depleted T cells, or PBMCs.

In the authors' workflow: Reference gene primers were amplified, and this amplification served to estimate nucleated cell counts. Libraries were prepared by immunoSEQ multiplex PCR; TCRdb keeps only in-frame clonotypes and omits some of them. The DNA was the basis for D and trimming; V, J and clone size are from that table. The sample records roughly 90,000 clones, 89% being singletons. V lost 7 bases and J lost 4; bases outside the gene matches: 13. The CDR3 loop spans 16 amino acids. Germline assignment: CDR1 SGHAT and CDR2 FQDESV (reference sequence). Sequencing was performed on peripheral blood. This sequence originates from an elderly woman with active COVID-19. The chain carries TRBV11-1 and TRBJ2-5, with 9 bases lining up with TRBD2. The CDR3 region is CASNCRLSGSPETQYF. DNA of the CDR3: TGTGCCAGCAACTGTCGTCTTAGCGGGAGCCCAGAGACCCAGTACTTC.